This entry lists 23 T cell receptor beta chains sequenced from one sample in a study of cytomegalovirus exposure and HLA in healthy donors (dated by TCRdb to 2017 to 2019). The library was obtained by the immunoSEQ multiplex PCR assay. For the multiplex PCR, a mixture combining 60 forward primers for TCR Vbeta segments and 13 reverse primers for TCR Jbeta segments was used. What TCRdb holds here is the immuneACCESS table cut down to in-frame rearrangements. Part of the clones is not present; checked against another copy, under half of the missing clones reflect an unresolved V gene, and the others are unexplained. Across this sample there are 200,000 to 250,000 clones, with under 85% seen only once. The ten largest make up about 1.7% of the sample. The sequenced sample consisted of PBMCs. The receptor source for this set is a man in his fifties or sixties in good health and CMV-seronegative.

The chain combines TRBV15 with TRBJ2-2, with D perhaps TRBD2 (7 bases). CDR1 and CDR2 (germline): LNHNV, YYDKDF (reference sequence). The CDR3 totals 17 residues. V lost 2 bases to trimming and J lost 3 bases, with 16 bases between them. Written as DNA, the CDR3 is TGTGCCACCAGCAGAAATTGGGAGGGGGTCGACACCGGGGAGCTGTTTTTT. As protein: CATSRNWEGVDTGELFF.

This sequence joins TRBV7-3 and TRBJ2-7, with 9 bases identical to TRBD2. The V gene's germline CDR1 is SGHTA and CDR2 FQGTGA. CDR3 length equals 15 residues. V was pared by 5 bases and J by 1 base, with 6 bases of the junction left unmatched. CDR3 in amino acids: CASSPGLARSYEQYF. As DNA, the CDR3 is TGTGCCAGCAGCCCAGGACTAGCGCGTTCCTACGAGCAGTACTTC.

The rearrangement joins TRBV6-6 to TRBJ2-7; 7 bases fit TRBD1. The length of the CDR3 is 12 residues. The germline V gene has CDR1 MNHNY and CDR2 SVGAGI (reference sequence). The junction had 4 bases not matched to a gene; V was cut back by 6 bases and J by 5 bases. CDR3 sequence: CASSRTGDEQYF. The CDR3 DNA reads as TGTGCCAGCAGCCGTACAGGGGACGAGCAGTACTTC.

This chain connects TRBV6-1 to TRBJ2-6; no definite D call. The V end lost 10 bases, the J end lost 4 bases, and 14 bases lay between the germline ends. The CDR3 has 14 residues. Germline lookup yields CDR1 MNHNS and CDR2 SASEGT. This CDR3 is CATSEVSGANVLTF. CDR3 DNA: TGTGCCACCTCCGAGGTCTCGGGGGCCAACGTCCTGACTTTC.

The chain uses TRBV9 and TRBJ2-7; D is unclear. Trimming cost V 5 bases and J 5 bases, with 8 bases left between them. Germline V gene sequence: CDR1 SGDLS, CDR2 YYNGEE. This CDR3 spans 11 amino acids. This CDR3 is CASRRSHEQYF. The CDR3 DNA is TGTGCCAGCAGGCGTTCCCACGAGCAGTACTTC.

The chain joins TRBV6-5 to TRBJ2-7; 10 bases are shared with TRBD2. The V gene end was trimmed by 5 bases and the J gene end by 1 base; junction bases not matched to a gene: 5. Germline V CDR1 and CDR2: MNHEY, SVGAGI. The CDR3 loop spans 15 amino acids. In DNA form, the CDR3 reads TGTGCCAGCAGTATGGTACTAGCGGGATCCTACGAGCAGTACTTC. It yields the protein CASSMVLAGSYEQYF.

CDR3 sequence reads: CASSTPGHLNTEAFF. The CDR3 DNA reads TGTGCCAGCAGCACACCGGGACACCTGAACACTGAAGCTTTCTTT. The chain joins TRBV7-6 to TRBJ1-1, with D possibly matching TRBD1 (6 bases). Germline assignment: CDR1 SGHVS and CDR2 FNYEAQ. Trimming took 5 bases from V and 0 from J, leaving 13 bases between them. The CDR3 spans 15 residues.

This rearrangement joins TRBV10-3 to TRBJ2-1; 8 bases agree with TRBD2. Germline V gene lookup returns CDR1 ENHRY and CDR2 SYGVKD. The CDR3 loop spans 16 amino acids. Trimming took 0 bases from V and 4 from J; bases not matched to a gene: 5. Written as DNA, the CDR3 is TGTGCCATCAGTGAGTCCGCCGGGAGGGGATACAATGAGCAGTTCTTC. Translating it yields CAISESAGRGYNEQFF.

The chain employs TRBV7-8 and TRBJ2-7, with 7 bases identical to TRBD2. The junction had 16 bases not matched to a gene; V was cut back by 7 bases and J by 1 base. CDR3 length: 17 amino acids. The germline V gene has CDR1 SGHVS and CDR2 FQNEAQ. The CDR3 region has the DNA TGTGCCAGCACCCCTGGTGTGGCGGGAGTTATATCCTACGAGCAGTACTTC. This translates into CASTPGVAGVISYEQYF.

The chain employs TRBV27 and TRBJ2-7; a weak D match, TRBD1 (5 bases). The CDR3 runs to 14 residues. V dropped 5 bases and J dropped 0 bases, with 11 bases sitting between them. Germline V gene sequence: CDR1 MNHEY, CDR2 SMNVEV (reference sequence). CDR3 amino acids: CASSPGFSSYEQYF. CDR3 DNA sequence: TGTGCCAGCAGTCCAGGGTTCTCCTCCTACGAGCAGTACTTC.

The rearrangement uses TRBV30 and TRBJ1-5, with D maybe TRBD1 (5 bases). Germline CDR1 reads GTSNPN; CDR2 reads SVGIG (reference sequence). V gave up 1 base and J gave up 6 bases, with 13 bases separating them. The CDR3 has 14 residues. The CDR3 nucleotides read TGTGCCTGGAGTGCGGGATTCGGGGGTCAGCCCCAGCATTTT. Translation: CAWSAGFGGQPQHF. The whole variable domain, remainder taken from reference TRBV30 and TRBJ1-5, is SQTIHQWPATLVQPVGSPLSLECTVEGTSNPNLYWYRQAAGRGLQLLFYSVGIGQISSEVPQNLSASRPQDRQFILSSKKLLLSDSGFYLCAWSAGFGGQPQHFGDGTRLSIL.

CDR3 sequence reads: CASSPGTLSNQPQHF. In nucleotides, the CDR3 is TGTGCCAGCAGTCCTGGGACTCTGAGCAATCAGCCCCAGCATTTT. V usage is TRBV9 and J usage is TRBJ1-5, with a possible D match to TRBD1 (5 bases). With 5 bases removed from V and 1 base from J, the gap between germline ends came to 13 bases. CDR1 SGDLS and CDR2 YYNGEE come from the germline V gene. This CDR3 is built from 15 residues.

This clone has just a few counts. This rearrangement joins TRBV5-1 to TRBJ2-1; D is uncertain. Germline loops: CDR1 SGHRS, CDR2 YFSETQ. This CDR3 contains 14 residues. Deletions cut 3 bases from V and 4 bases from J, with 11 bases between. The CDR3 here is CASSSRRRYNEQFF. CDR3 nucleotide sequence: TGCGCCAGCAGCTCCCGGCGGCGGTACAATGAGCAGTTCTTC.

For the CDR3, the DNA is TGTGCCAGCAGCGTAGAAGCAGGGGAGCAGTACTTC. Protein: CASSVEAGEQYF. The genes are TRBV9 and TRBJ2-7, with a weak D call TRBD1 (5 bases). Trimming removed 0 bases from V and 7 bases from J, with 8 bases in between. This CDR3 comprises 12 residues. Germline-derived CDR1 and CDR2 are SGDLS and YYNGEE.

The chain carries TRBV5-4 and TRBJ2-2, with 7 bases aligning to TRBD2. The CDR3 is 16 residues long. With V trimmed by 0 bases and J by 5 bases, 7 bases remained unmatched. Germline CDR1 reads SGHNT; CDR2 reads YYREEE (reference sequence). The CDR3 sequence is CASSLGASGSTGELFF. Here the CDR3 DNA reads TGTGCCAGCAGCTTGGGGGCTAGCGGAAGTACCGGGGAGCTGTTTTTT.

This chain's CDR3 is CATAGSGRAWDEQFF. Written as DNA, the CDR3 is TGTGCCACTGCTGGAAGCGGGAGGGCCTGGGATGAGCAGTTCTTC. V usage is TRBV6-5 and J usage is TRBJ2-1; 10 bases agree with TRBD2. V was pared by 10 bases and J by 8 bases, with 14 bases of the junction left unmatched. The CDR3 length is 15 residues. Germline V gene sequence: CDR1 MNHEY, CDR2 SVGAGI.

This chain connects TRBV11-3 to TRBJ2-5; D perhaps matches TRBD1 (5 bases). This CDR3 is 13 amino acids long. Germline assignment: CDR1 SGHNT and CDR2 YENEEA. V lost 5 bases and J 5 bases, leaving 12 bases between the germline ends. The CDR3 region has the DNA TGTGCCAGCAGCCCACAGGAACGGGAGACCCAGTACTTC. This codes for CASSPQERETQYF.

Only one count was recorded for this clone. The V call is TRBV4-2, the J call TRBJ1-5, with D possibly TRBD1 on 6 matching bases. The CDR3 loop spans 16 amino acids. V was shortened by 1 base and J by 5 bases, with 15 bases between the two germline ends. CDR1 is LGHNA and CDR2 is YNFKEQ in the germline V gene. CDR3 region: CASSQVGGQGYQPQHF. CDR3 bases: TGTGCCAGCAGCCAAGTGGGGGGGCAGGGGTATCAGCCCCAGCATTTT.

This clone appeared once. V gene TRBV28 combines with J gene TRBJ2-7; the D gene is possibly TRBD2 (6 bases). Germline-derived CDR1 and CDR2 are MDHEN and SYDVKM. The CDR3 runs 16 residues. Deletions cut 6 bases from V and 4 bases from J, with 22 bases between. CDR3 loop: CASSPPVGRDGYEQYF. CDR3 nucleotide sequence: TGTGCCAGCAGCCCCCCGGTGGGGCGGGATGGGTACGAGCAGTACTTC.

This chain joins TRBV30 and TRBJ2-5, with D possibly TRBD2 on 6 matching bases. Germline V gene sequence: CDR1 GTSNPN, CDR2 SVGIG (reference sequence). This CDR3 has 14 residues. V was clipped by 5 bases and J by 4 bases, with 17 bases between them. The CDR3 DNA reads TGTGCCTGGTCCTTGGGGGGTTTGCGAGAGACCCAGTACTTC. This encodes CAWSLGGLRETQYF.

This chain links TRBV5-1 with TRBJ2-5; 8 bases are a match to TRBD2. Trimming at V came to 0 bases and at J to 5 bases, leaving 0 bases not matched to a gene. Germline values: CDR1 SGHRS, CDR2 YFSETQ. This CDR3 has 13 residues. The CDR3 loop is CASSLGLAETQYF. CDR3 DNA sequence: TGCGCCAGCAGCTTGGGACTAGCGGAGACCCAGTACTTC.

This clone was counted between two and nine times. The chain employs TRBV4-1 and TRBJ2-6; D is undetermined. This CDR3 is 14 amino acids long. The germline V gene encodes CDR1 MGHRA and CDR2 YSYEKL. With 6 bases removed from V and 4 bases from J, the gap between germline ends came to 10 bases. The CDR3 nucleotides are TGCGCCAGCAGGCTGCGAGCGGGGGCCAACGTCCTGACTTTC. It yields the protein CASRLRAGANVLTF.

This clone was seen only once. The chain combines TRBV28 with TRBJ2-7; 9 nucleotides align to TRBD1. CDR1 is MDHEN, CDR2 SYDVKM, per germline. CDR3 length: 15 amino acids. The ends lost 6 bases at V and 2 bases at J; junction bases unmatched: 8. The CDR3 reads CASRLTGTGTYEQYF. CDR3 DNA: TGTGCCAGCAGACTGACCGGGACAGGGACCTACGAGCAGTACTTC.